This T cell receptor (beta chain) was sequenced during a study of T-cell memory formation after mild COVID-19. Each CDR3 protein is one row after TCRdb ran MiXCR on the 5' RACE reads. This sample has hundreds of thousands of distinct CDR3 sequences, with 15% to 20% found just once. Of note for this clonotype: The antigen is undetermined.

Study-wide results and caveats: CD4+ contracting clones were found mainly in CM and EM, and CD8+ ones in EMRA.

Germline values: CDR1 MDHEN, CDR2 SYDVKM. V was shortened by 10 bases and J by 1 base, with 17 bases between the two germline ends. This CDR3 has 14 residues. The receptor comes from an adult woman who had mild COVID-19 (a few samples of this study predate the infection). Cell type and time point are not known. The gene calls are TRBV28 and TRBJ2-7; D gene ambiguous. What was sequenced was PBMCs or a T cell subset sorted from them (not recorded which). Here the CDR3 reads CATVESVVSYEQYF. The CDR3 nucleotides are TGTGCCACCGTAGAGAGCGTGGTATCCTACGAGCAGTACTTC.